This record concerns one TCR beta chain sequence. The antigen is unknown. This sample stems from a study of cytomegalovirus exposure and HLA in healthy donors. Findings and limits, study-wide: A later analysis reported that several of the most significant clusters appeared to be linked to common viral pathogens, among them Epstein-Barr virus.

PCR amplification relied on 60 Vbeta primers (plus 13 Jbeta primers). The repertoire was sequenced with immunoSEQ multiplex PCR; TCRdb's copy has only in-frame clones and lacks some. Here the sample spans around 140,000 clones, roughly 80% being singletons. The CDR3 covers 16 residues. Per the germline V gene, CDR1 is ENHRY and CDR2 is SYGVKD. V was clipped by 0 bases and J by 5 bases, with 16 bases between them. This chain links TRBV10-3 with TRBJ2-5, with D possibly matching TRBD2 (6 bases). The sequence was obtained from a man in his forties in good health and CMV-seronegative. Specimen: PBMCs. The CDR3 DNA sequence: TGTGCCATCAGTGAGTCTCGGGCGGCGGGGAATGAGACCCAGTACTTC. Protein: CAISESRAAGNETQYF.